This is a list of T cell receptor beta chains from one sample in a study of vaccination and CD4 T cells after COVID-19. One entry per CDR3 protein results from TCRdb running MiXCR on the PCR reads. The sample carries about 11,000 distinct CDR3 sequences, 58% recorded once. These receptors are not linked to any known antigen. The sample consisted of CD4+ T cells from blood, cultured in vitro. The receptor set was obtained from a human donor who had recovered from COVID-19. Each CDR3 is given with its conserved first and last residue. D genes are given only for firm matches. Clone size is given for some rows only: seen once, a few or many times, or a class if the clone is expanded.

TRBJ2-7 . once TRBV28 CASTTTRQGQYF TGTGCCAGCACAACTACCCGGCAGGGGCAGTACTTC
TRBJ1-1 . . TRBV30 CAWRNNRVWNTEAFF TGTGCCTGGAGGAACAACAGGGTCTGGAACACTGAAGCTTTCTTT
TRBJ1-6 . . TRBV2 CASSDRSVGLRSPLHF TGTGCCAGCAGTGATAGGAGTGTAGGGCTTCGATCACCCCTCCACTTT
TRBJ1-1 . . TRBV7-2 CASSLRQDGTEAFF TGTGCCAGCAGCTTAAGACAAGACGGCACTGAAGCTTTCTTT
TRBJ1-1 . . TRBV7-9 CASSLSGLNTEAFF TGTGCCAGCAGCTTAAGTGGCCTAAACACTGAAGCTTTCTTT
TRBJ2-7 . . TRBV20-1 CSASKEREPYEQYF TGCAGTGCTAGTAAAGAACGGGAGCCCTACGAGCAGTACTTC
TRBJ2-3 . . TRBV6-5 CASSYSLGTSSTDTQYF TGTGCCAGCAGTTACTCACTAGGAACCTCTAGCACAGATACGCAGTATTTT
TRBJ2-3 . few TRBV24-1 CATSDPITDTQYF TGTGCCACCAGTGACCCTATCACAGATACGCAGTATTTT
TRBJ1-1 . . TRBV7-9 CASSLEVYEGTEAFF TGTGCCAGCAGCTTAGAAGTTTATGAGGGGACTGAAGCTTTCTTT
TRBJ2-7 TRBD1 . TRBV6-5 CASSYRGQGSGEQYF TGTGCCAGCAGTTACAGGGGACAGGGGTCGGGCGAGCAGTACTTC
TRBJ2-2 TRBD1 large TRBV20-1 CSSVTTGGSGELFF TGCAGTTCAGTAACGACAGGGGGGTCCGGGGAGCTGTTTTTT
TRBJ1-1 . . TRBV2 CASTLGRGTHTEAFF TGTGCCAGCACGTTGGGGAGGGGGACGCACACTGAAGCTTTCTTT
TRBJ1-1 TRBD1 . TRBV7-8 CASSFTGETEAFF TGTGCCAGCAGCTTTACAGGGGAGACTGAAGCTTTCTTT
TRBJ1-5 . once TRBV24-1 CATSGGTANQPQHF TGTGCCACCAGTGGGGGAACTGCCAATCAGCCCCAGCATTTT
TRBJ2-7 . . TRBV10-3 CAISGTARGLYEQYF TGTGCCATCAGTGGGACGGCGAGGGGACTCTACGAGCAGTACTTC
TRBJ2-2 . . TRBV18 CASSRTPAPPGELFF TGTGCCAGCTCACGGACCCCAGCCCCCCCCGGGGAGCTGTTTTTT
TRBJ2-7 TRBD1 . TRBV2 CASVRTGLDEQYF TGTGCCAGCGTCAGGACAGGGTTGGACGAGCAGTACTTC
TRBJ2-3 . few TRBV20-1 CSARLAEQGALTDTQYF TGCAGTGCTAGACTTGCAGAACAGGGAGCTCTCACAGATACGCAGTATTTT